Shown below are 4 T cell receptor beta chains from a single sample sequenced in a study of PD-1 blockade in mismatch repair-deficient tumors. The method was immunoSEQ multiplex PCR; TCRdb's version includes in-frame clones alone and lacks a portion of them. The data show 100,000 or so clones, 82% seen once. The source was peripheral blood, collected 36 weeks after starting pembrolizumab. These receptor sequences come from an adult with mismatch repair-deficient cancer.

In this sample, this clone turned up a few times. The chain recombines TRBV5-1 with TRBJ2-7, with a possible D match to TRBD2 (5 bases). The V gene's germline CDR1 is SGHRS and CDR2 YFSETQ. V lost 1 base, J lost 3 bases, and 8 bases lay in between. The CDR3 has 13 amino acids. This chain's CDR3 is CASSLTRDYEQYF. CDR3 sequence (DNA): TGCGCCAGCAGCTTGACTAGAGACTACGAGCAGTACTTC.

This clone was picked up one time. A read error may account for a junction end that differs from germline. V usage is TRBV5-1 and J usage is TRBJ2-7; TRBD1 might be the D (6 bases). CDR1 SGHRS and CDR2 YFSETQ come from the germline V gene. The CDR3 contains 13 residues. DNA of the CDR3: TGCGCCAGCAGGCTACAGGGCTCCAACGAGCAGTACTTC. This codes for CASRLQGSNEQYF.

The chain joins TRBV7-2 to TRBJ2-3; 13 bases agree with TRBD2. Germline lookup yields CDR1 SGHTA and CDR2 FQGNSA. The junction had 7 bases not matched to a gene; V was cut back by 6 bases and J by 4 bases. This CDR3 is built from 16 residues. CDR3 bases: TGTGCCAGCAGGTTAACTAGCGGGAGGGGGCCAGATACGCAGTATTTT. Amino acids: CASRLTSGRGPDTQYF.

The gene calls are TRBV4-1 and TRBJ2-7; TRBD2 matches at 8 bases. The germline CDR1 and CDR2 sequences are MGHRA and YSYEKL. The CDR3 loop spans 15 amino acids. V was clipped by 4 bases and J by 5 bases; unmatched bases: 10. The DNA for the CDR3 is TGCGCCAGCAGCCCCGGGGGGGGGCACGTCGACGAGCAGTACTTC. Protein sequence: CASSPGGGHVDEQYF.